One T cell receptor beta chain is described in this entry. Its antigen target is currently unknown. No much larger clonotype is one base removed from it; base qualities were not supplied. One collaborating source in Seattle enrolled patients during active infection and followed them longitudinally through the course of disease. Each collaborating institution followed its own protocols to collect whole blood in K2EDTA tubes. For TCRbeta analysis, collaborator samples were shipped as frozen whole blood, as isolated PBMCs, or as DNA extracted from either sample type. The data were taken from a study of blood T cell repertoires in COVID-19 (dated by TCRdb to the early 2020s). About the investigation overall: The collaborator samples originated in the United States, Italy and Spain and spanned the acute and convalescent phases of COVID-19. The prospective study material was composed of cDNA or gDNA derived from T cells, B-cell-depleted T cells, or PBMCs. The dataset comprised deeply sampled blood TCRbeta repertoires from subjects exposed to, actively infected with, or recovered from COVID-19. The repertoires were made available in a free public database intended to serve as a resource for research on the immune response to SARS-CoV-2. Samples were obtained from the ongoing ImmuneRACE study (first 160 participants) and from over a thousand subjects provided by 6 global collaborators. The sample metadata nearly always contained a de-identified subject ID, COVID-19 status, age in years and sex. Where available, HLA class I and class II types were obtained from metadata supplied by the sample provider rather than from assay-based typing.

The immunoSEQ Assay, a bias-controlled multiplex PCR, was used to amplify TCRbeta CDR3 regions from genomic DNA. The study's processing was this. Within the assay, amplification of reference gene primers was used to estimate how many nucleated cells each sample contained. To quantify the absolute abundance of each unique TCRbeta CDR3 rearrangement, sequence reads were collapsed and filtered. For each sample, productive Simpson clonality was calculated as the square root of Simpson's diversity index across productive rearrangements. This is the immuneACCESS table as TCRdb keeps it, with only in-frame sequences that have V and J called. A part of the clones is gone; compared with another copy, unresolved V genes explain less than half, and the rest is unexplained. The D gene and trimming were derived from the DNA, and the V and J assignments and clone size from that table. The sample table lists 200,000 to 300,000 clones, about 82% of them with a count of one. 5.1% of the sample belongs to the ten largest clones.

Reading from cysteine to phenylalanine, the CDR3 counts 16 amino acids. Only the CDR3 DNA is retained, 48 bases long and in frame from the first base. Trimming removed 0 bases from V and 4 bases from J, leaving 14 bases between the germline ends. Based on the germline V gene, the CDR1 and CDR2 sequences are MNHEY and SVGEGT. Study-level results and caveats: The quantity of clinical and demographic metadata differed by source and by participant and was supplied without curation.

This clonotype was sampled from a man between 50 and 59 years old with COVID-19, enrolled during active disease. The rearrangement combines TRBV6-2 or TRBV6-3 with TRBJ2-3; TRBD2 might be the D gene, on 5 matching bases. Sequencing input: peripheral blood. CDR3 reads: CASSYSVVSEADTQYF. The sequence in DNA is TGTGCCAGCAGTTACTCGGTGGTTAGCGAAGCAGATACGCAGTATTTT.